Here is one TCR beta chain with its context. The data stem from a study of cytomegalovirus exposure and HLA in healthy donors. This PCR relied on a set of 60 Vbeta primers and 13 Jbeta primers. Assay used: immunoSEQ multiplex PCR; TCRdb lists only in-frame clones, some missing. Seen here are over 40,000 clones, 65% to 80% observed once, and the top ten hold about 6%. The V gene's germline CDR1 is SQVTM and CDR2 ANQGSEA. Trimming stripped 7 bases from V and 0 bases from J, with 10 bases between. The CDR3 has 14 amino acids. This chain links TRBV29-1 with TRBJ2-6; D may be TRBD1 (6 bases). The specimen sequenced was PBMCs. This TCR was recovered from a man aged 25-45 years in good health and CMV-seronegative. CDR3 nucleotides: TGCAGCGCCGGACAGTCCTCTGGGGCCAACGTCCTGACTTTC. Amino acids: CSAGQSSGANVLTF.